This T cell receptor (beta chain) was sequenced in a study of PD-1 blockade in classical Hodgkin lymphoma. Relapse was seen in all patients after autologous stem cell transplantation, and brentuximab vedotin exposure was variable. Sequencing was performed with immunoSEQ multiplex PCR; in TCRdb, only in-frame clones are kept and a portion is missing. Of approximately 79,000 clones detected, 92% appear once; the ten largest clones hold approximately 2.4%. This clone was detected only once. The antigen remains unidentified. Points from the study as a whole: The study reported lower baseline TCR diversity in newly diagnosed patients than in healthy donors.

The source is a human donor with classical Hodgkin lymphoma. The starting material was peripheral blood mononuclear cells (PBMCs), obtained before the second cycle of nivolumab.

CDR3 in amino acids: CASSSGLAGYTDTQYF. In nucleotides, the CDR3 is TGTGCCAGCAGTTCCGGACTAGCGGGATACACAGATACGCAGTATTTT. The chain carries TRBV25-1 and TRBJ2-3; 12 nucleotides match TRBD2. The V and J ends lost 5 bases and 2 bases, in that order; junction bases with no gene match: 5. In germline, CDR1 is MGHDK, CDR2 SYGVNS. There are 16 residues in the CDR3.